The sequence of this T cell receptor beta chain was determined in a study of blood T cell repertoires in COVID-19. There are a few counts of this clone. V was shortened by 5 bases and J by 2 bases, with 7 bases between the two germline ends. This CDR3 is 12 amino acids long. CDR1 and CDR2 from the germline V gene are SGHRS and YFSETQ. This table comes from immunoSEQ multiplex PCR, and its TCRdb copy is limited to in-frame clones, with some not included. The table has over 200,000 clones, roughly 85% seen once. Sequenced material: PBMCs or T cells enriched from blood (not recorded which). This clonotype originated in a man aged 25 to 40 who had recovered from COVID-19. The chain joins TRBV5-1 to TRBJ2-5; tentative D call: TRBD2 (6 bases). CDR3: CASRAGQETQYF. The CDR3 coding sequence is TGCGCCAGCAGGGCGGGGCAAGAGACCCAGTACTTC.